The sequence of this T cell receptor beta chain was determined in a study of T-cell reconstitution after alpha-beta-depleted transplantation in children. Unique molecular identifiers were built into the TCRbeta library. From the PCR reads, TCRdb called clonotypes with MiXCR, one entry per CDR3 protein. Found here are more than 450,000 distinct CDR3 sequences, approximately 20% of them singletons; the top ten hold more than 2.5%. Trimming stripped 4 bases from V and 7 bases from J, with 14 bases between. Germline lookup yields CDR1 SGHVS and CDR2 FQNEAQ. The CDR3 loop spans 14 amino acids. The TCR originated in a human donor who donated a stem cell graft to a child with acute lymphoblastic leukemia. The chain joins TRBV7-8 to TRBJ2-1; D remains ambiguous. The sequencing used PBMCs from the stem cell graft donor, collected from the stem cell graft. The CDR3 region is CASSSPIDENEQFF. As DNA, the CDR3 is TGTGCCAGCAGCTCGCCAATCGACGAGAATGAGCAGTTCTTC.